This T cell receptor (beta chain) was found in a study of T cells in Graves' hyperthyroidism and ophthalmopathy. Study results and limitations: The model forecast ophthalmopathy, anticipating it by a median around 6.9 months before onset.

Amplified TCR beta CDR3 regions came from RNA transcripts. HTBI primers were employed in a first-round RT-PCR of the TCR CDR3. TCRdb processed the multiplex PCR reads anew with MiXCR; each CDR3 protein has one entry. This sample has roughly 500,000 distinct CDR3 sequences, with around 43% found just once. In regard to this clonotype: Its antigen is not known. This may stem from a read error, because a much larger clone lies one nucleotide away.

With 8 bases clipped from V and 4 bases from J, the junction kept 8 bases outside the gene matches. This CDR3 spans 14 amino acids. Germline V lookup: CDR1 MNHNS, CDR2 SASEGT. Those patients with uncontrolled infection, other autoimmune disease, pregnancy or lactation were excluded. This receptor was obtained from an adult woman with Graves' disease, either hyperthyroidism or ophthalmopathy (not recorded which). The specimen sequenced was peripheral blood or thyroid tissue (not recorded which). The chain has TRBV6-1 and TRBJ2-7; 10 bases agree with TRBD2. The CDR3 reads CASGLTSGPYEQYF. CDR3 DNA sequence: TGTGCCAGCGGACTGACTAGCGGGCCGTACGAGCAGTACTTC.